Presented here are 27 T cell receptor beta chains from one specimen sequenced in a study of T cells in Graves' hyperthyroidism and ophthalmopathy. From RNA transcripts, TCR beta CDR3 regions were amplified. RT-PCR in the first round (using the HTBI primer set) targeted the TCR CDR3. Via MiXCR, TCRdb re-called the multiplex PCR reads, giving one row per CDR3 protein. In the table there are more than 500,000 distinct CDR3 sequences, roughly 14% of which are singletons. The specimen was blood. These receptors were obtained from a woman aged 40-49 years with Graves' ophthalmopathy.

This clonotype was observed at least ten times. The J gene is TRBJ1-2, the V gene TRBV28; a possible D gene is TRBD1 (6 bases). This CDR3 contains 16 residues. Germline CDR1 reads MDHEN; CDR2 reads SYDVKM. V was trimmed by 3 bases and J by 4 bases, leaving 18 bases between them. The CDR3 nucleotides are TGTGCCAGCAGTTTGTCCCCGGGGGGCGCGATCTATGGCTACACCTTC. Protein product: CASSLSPGGAIYGYTF.

This clonotype was observed at least ten times. The V and J genes are TRBV6-2 or TRBV6-3 and TRBJ2-7, with D unclear. The CDR3 is 14 amino acids. Germline CDR1 MNHEY, CDR2 SVGEGT. V was shortened by 0 bases and J by 0 bases, with 6 bases between the two germline ends. Written as DNA, the CDR3 is TGTGCCAGCAGTTACTCGGGCTACTCCTACGAGCAGTACTTC. Its translation is CASSYSGYSYEQYF.

This clonotype was recorded many times. The chain employs TRBV7-9 and TRBJ2-5, with a weak D call TRBD1 (5 bases). With 1 base removed from V and 0 bases from J, the gap between germline ends came to 12 bases. The CDR3 runs 16 residues. CDR1 SEHNR and CDR2 FQNEAQ come from the germline V gene (reference sequence). The CDR3 DNA reads TGTGCCAGCAGCTTAGGGGGCAGCCCGTACCAAGAGACCCAGTACTTC. This sequence encodes CASSLGGSPYQETQYF.

This clonotype has a count of ten or more. The chain combines TRBV12-3 or TRBV12-4 with TRBJ2-2; TRBD1 agrees at 7 bases. V shed 10 bases and J 5 bases; nucleotides not matched to a gene: 7. The CDR3 spans 13 residues. For the CDR3, the DNA is TGTGCCACCCGGGACAGTCTGACCGGGGAGCTGTTTTTT. It codes for CATRDSLTGELFF.

There are many counts of this clonotype. The chain joins TRBV6-2 or TRBV6-3 to TRBJ2-5, with D tentatively TRBD2 (5 bases). The CDR3 has 14 amino acids. Germline V gene data show CDR1 as MNHEY and CDR2 as SVGEGT. V was clipped by 7 bases and J by 5 bases, with 17 bases between them. This CDR3 reads CASTSGSLAETQYF. The CDR3 DNA is TGTGCCAGCACCAGCGGTTCCCTCGCGGAGACCCAGTACTTC.

Many counts were recorded for this clonotype. This chain connects TRBV25-1 to TRBJ1-1; the D is unclear. Deletions cut 1 base from V and 3 bases from J, with 9 bases between. This CDR3 is built from 14 residues. CDR1 is MGHDK, CDR2 SYGVNS, per germline. CDR3 nucleotides: TGTGCCAGCAGTGAATTCGGGGTGGACACTGAAGCTTTCTTT. Its protein product is CASSEFGVDTEAFF.

The chain employs TRBV10-3 and TRBJ1-1; D is uncertain. Germline loops: CDR1 ENHRY, CDR2 SYGVKD. The germline V and J ends were trimmed by 2 bases and 2 bases, with 9 bases remaining between them. The CDR3 covers 14 residues. This chain's CDR3 is CAISEQDPNTEAFF. Written as DNA, the CDR3 is TGTGCCATCAGTGAGCAGGACCCCAACACTGAAGCTTTCTTT.

This clonotype was found many times. The rearrangement joins TRBV28 to TRBJ2-7; D is ambiguous. The germline V gene has CDR1 MDHEN and CDR2 SYDVKM. The CDR3 spans 15 residues. Trimming stripped 8 bases from V and 0 bases from J, with 17 bases between. The CDR3: CASCSRRSGSYEQYF. The CDR3 DNA reads TGTGCCAGCTGCTCACGACGATCCGGCTCCTACGAGCAGTACTTC. The whole variable domain, filled in from reference TRBV28 and TRBJ2-7, reads DVKVTQSSRYLVKRTGEKVFLECVQDMDHENMFWYRQDPGLGLRLIYFSYDVKMKEKGDIPEGYSVSREKKERFSLILESASTNQTSMYLCASCSRRSGSYEQYFGPGTRLTVT.

The chain has TRBV29-1 and TRBJ1-2; D gene unclear. Trimming took 3 bases from V and 7 from J, leaving 12 bases between them. The CDR3 consists of 12 residues. Per germline, CDR1 SQVTM and CDR2 ANQGSEA. The CDR3 nucleotides read TGCAGCGTTGAGCTTGCGAGTAGTGGCTACACCTTC. As protein: CSVELASSGYTF.

This clonotype has a count of ten or more. CDR3 loop: CASSLWENYGYTF. DNA for the CDR3: TGTGCCAGCAGTTTATGGGAGAACTATGGCTACACCTTC. The gene calls are TRBV12-3 or TRBV12-4 and TRBJ1-2; D unclear. V gave up 2 bases and J gave up 2 bases, with 6 bases separating them. The CDR3 contains 13 residues.

Many counts were recorded for this clonotype. The V gene is TRBV3-1, the J gene TRBJ1-3; maybe TRBD1 (6 bases). V was cut by 3 bases and J by 1 base, with 10 bases left in between. Germline V lookup: CDR1 LGHDT, CDR2 YNNKEL (reference sequence). The CDR3 contains 15 residues. The CDR3: CASSHRGQSGNTIYF. In nucleotides, the CDR3 is TGTGCCAGCAGCCACAGAGGACAGTCTGGAAACACCATATATTTT.

This clonotype was counted a few times. V gene TRBV4-2 combines with J gene TRBJ2-3, with 7 bases that match TRBD2. The trim removed 0 bases at V and 4 bases at J, leaving 4 bases unmatched. The CDR3 loop spans 15 amino acids. In germline, CDR1 is LGHNA, CDR2 YNFKEQ. In nucleotides, the CDR3 is TGTGCCAGCAGCCAAGATGGTCTAGCGGCAGATACGCAGTATTTT. This sequence encodes CASSQDGLAADTQYF.

The chain has TRBV20-1 and TRBJ2-2; maybe TRBD1 (6 bases). The CDR3 is 14 residues long. Germline loops: CDR1 DFQATT, CDR2 SNEGSKA (reference sequence). Trimming left V 1 base short and J 6 bases short, with 12 bases between. The CDR3 coding sequence is TGCAGTGCTAGAGTGTTCCAGGGGTCCGGGGAGCTGTTTTTT. Its protein is CSARVFQGSGELFF.

The rearrangement links TRBV28 to TRBJ2-7, with D maybe TRBD2 (7 bases). This CDR3 has 16 amino acids. The germline gives CDR1 MDHEN, CDR2 SYDVKM. With 3 bases removed from V and 6 bases from J, the gap between germline ends came to 21 bases. The CDR3 DNA sequence: TGTGCCAGCAGTTTTCCTCTAGCTAAGGGAGGGGGCGAGCAGTACTTC. This sequence encodes CASSFPLAKGGGEQYF.

The chain has TRBV3-1 and TRBJ2-7; 7 positions match TRBD1. With V trimmed by 1 base and J by 2 bases, 5 bases remained unmatched. In germline, CDR1 is LGHDT, CDR2 YNNKEL (reference sequence). This CDR3 is built from 15 residues. CDR3 nucleotide sequence: TGTGCCAGCAGCCAAGGGTGGGACAGCCCCTACGAGCAGTACTTC. Its protein is CASSQGWDSPYEQYF.

The table lists this clonotype with many counts. This rearrangement joins TRBV28 to TRBJ2-7, with 7 bases lining up with TRBD2. V lost 5 bases to trimming and J lost 2 bases; unmatched junction nucleotides: 12. This CDR3 is 16 amino acids long. The germline V gene encodes CDR1 MDHEN and CDR2 SYDVKM. The CDR3 here is CASSPPLSGTTYEQYF. The CDR3 region has the DNA TGTGCCAGCAGTCCCCCCCTGAGCGGGACCACCTACGAGCAGTACTTC. Based on the CDR3 plus reference TRBV28 and TRBJ2-7, the full variable domain is DVKVTQSSRYLVKRTGEKVFLECVQDMDHENMFWYRQDPGLGLRLIYFSYDVKMKEKGDIPEGYSVSREKKERFSLILESASTNQTSMYLCASSPPLSGTTYEQYFGPGTRLTVT.

This clonotype was counted at least ten times. The CDR3 here is CSARPGTALFEQYF. The CDR3 region has the DNA TGCAGTGCTCGTCCCGGGACAGCTCTTTTCGAGCAGTACTTC. The chain recombines TRBV20-1 with TRBJ2-7, with TRBD1 identical over 7 bases. V shed 5 bases, J shed 6 bases, and the junction held 13 bases outside the gene matches. The CDR3 loop spans 14 amino acids. The germline CDR1 and CDR2 sequences are DFQATT and SNEGSKA (reference sequence).

There are many counts of this clonotype. The chain recombines TRBV7-9 with TRBJ1-2; D might be TRBD1 (6 bases). Trimming pared 3 bases from V and 5 bases from J, leaving 16 bases between. The CDR3 runs 15 residues. Germline V gives CDR1 SEHNR, CDR2 FQNEAQ (reference sequence). Here the CDR3 DNA reads TGTGCCAGCAGCTTCGGAGTGGACAGTCAGTATGGCTACACCTTC. The encoded protein is CASSFGVDSQYGYTF.

This clonotype was seen ten or more times. The rearrangement links TRBV6-1 to TRBJ2-5; 7 bases line up with TRBD2. CDR3 length equals 16 residues. CDR1 MNHNS and CDR2 SASEGT come from the germline V gene. With V trimmed by 5 bases and J by 4 bases, 13 bases remained unmatched. Written as DNA, the CDR3 is TGTGCCAGCAGTACAGTAGCGGGTTACGGGGGAGAGACCCAGTACTTC. Protein sequence: CASSTVAGYGGETQYF.

Ten or more counts support this clonotype. V and J are TRBV28 and TRBJ2-4, with 15 bases matching TRBD2. With V trimmed by 3 bases and J by 4 bases, 10 bases remained unmatched. Germline V CDR1 and CDR2: MDHEN, SYDVKM. This CDR3 is built from 19 residues. The CDR3 bases are TGTGCCAGCAGTTTCGAGGGCCCGGGGACTAGCGGGAGGAAAAACATTCAGTACTTC. Its translation is CASSFEGPGTSGRKNIQYF.

This clonotype was seen once. This sequence joins TRBV5-6 and TRBJ2-7; 8 positions match TRBD2. The CDR3 contains 14 residues. The trim removed 2 bases at V and 3 bases at J, leaving 4 bases unmatched. Germline V gene sequence: CDR1 SGHDT, CDR2 YYEEEE. CDR3 coding DNA: TGTGCCAGCAGCTTAGCGGGAGAGCACTACGAGCAGTACTTC. Protein sequence: CASSLAGEHYEQYF.

This clonotype occurred many times. The V and J genes are TRBV9 and TRBJ2-5; TRBD2 might be the D (7 bases). Germline-derived CDR1 and CDR2 are SGDLS and YYNGEE. The CDR3 extends over 14 amino acids. The germline V and J ends were trimmed by 2 bases and 9 bases, with 17 bases remaining between them. The CDR3 DNA is TGTGCCAGCAGCGTCGCTAGCGGCGAGGGGGCCCAGTACTTC. Amino acids: CASSVASGEGAQYF.

This clonotype came up many times. CDR3 sequence (DNA): TGTGCCAGCAGTCCCCGACCCGTCGGAGGCAAAAACATTCAGTACTTC. Its protein is CASSPRPVGGKNIQYF. The chain recombines TRBV27 with TRBJ2-4, with a weak D call TRBD2 (5 bases). Germline loops: CDR1 MNHEY, CDR2 SMNVEV (reference sequence). The CDR3 totals 16 residues. Between the trimmed V and J ends, which lost 5 bases and 3 bases, there was a span of 17 bases.

This clonotype was counted at least ten times. This rearrangement joins TRBV5-1 to TRBJ2-2; D perhaps matches TRBD2 (6 bases). The V end lost 4 bases, the J end lost 2 bases, and 12 bases lay between the germline ends. Germline CDR1 and CDR2: SGHRS and YFSETQ. This CDR3 has 15 residues. DNA of the CDR3: TGCGCCAGCAGCCCCCGGGACTCCAACACCGGGGAGCTGTTTTTT. It yields the protein CASSPRDSNTGELFF.

This clonotype was observed at least ten times. This chain links TRBV6-1 with TRBJ2-7; 7 bases agree with TRBD2. The CDR3 has 16 amino acids. After removal of 6 bases from V and 3 bases from J, the junction contained 14 bases not matched to a gene. Germline V lookup: CDR1 MNHNS, CDR2 SASEGT. CDR3 sequence reads: CASRKASGRGGYEQYF. The CDR3 bases are TGTGCCAGCAGAAAGGCCTCAGGGAGGGGAGGCTACGAGCAGTACTTC.

This clonotype has at least ten counts. This chain connects TRBV6-1 to TRBJ2-5, with D perhaps matching TRBD1 (6 bases). This CDR3 region has 14 residues. V lost 2 bases and J 4 bases, leaving 11 bases between the germline ends. Germline CDR1 reads MNHNS; CDR2 reads SASEGT. The CDR3 sequence is CASSETGRGETQYF. For the CDR3, the DNA is TGTGCCAGCAGTGAAACAGGGAGAGGAGAGACCCAGTACTTC.

The chain has TRBV28 and TRBJ1-2; D is unresolved. The CDR3 has 9 residues. Trimming removed 8 bases from V and 6 bases from J, with 4 bases in between. Germline CDR1 is MDHEN and CDR2 is SYDVKM. The CDR3 DNA reads TGTGCCAGCGGGGATGGCTACACCTTC. Amino acids: CASGDGYTF.